The clone carrying this TCR beta chain is classed as medium-sized (0.01 to 0.1%). Its antigen is still unknown. The CDR3 covers 15 residues. CDR1 is MNHEY and CDR2 is SVGAGI in the germline V gene. J lost 0 bases, V lost 6 bases, and 4 bases had no gene match. This sample is drawn from a study of T cells in localized non-small cell lung cancer. The table came from immunoSEQ multiplex PCR; TCRdb's copy has only in-frame clones and leaves some out. Counted here are approximately 40,000 clones, more than 75% occurring once; the ten biggest clones make up 3.5%. Study findings and constraints: Prolonged overall survival went with higher T cell density in the blood. The study found T cell clonality highest in uninvolved adjacent lung, above tumor. Only one tumor region was sequenced, so heterogeneity remains possible. In adjacent lung, a median approximately 60 of the top 100 tumor clones were found.

This material consisted of peripheral blood, taken before any cancer treatment. The V gene is TRBV6-5, the J gene TRBJ1-1; 10 nucleotides align to TRBD1. This sequence was found in a man aged 18-55 years with stage I lung adenocarcinoma. The CDR3 here is CASRRDRGMNTEAFF. CDR3 DNA sequence: TGTGCCAGCAGAAGGGACAGGGGCATGAACACTGAAGCTTTCTTT.